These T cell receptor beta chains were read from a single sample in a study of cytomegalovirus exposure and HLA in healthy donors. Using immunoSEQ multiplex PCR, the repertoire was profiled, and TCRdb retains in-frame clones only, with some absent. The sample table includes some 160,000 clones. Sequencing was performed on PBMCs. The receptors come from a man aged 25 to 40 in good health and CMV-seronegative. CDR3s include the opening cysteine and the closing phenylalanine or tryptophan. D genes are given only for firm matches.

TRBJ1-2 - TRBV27 TGTGCCAGCACCTCTTGGGGGGGCCCTATGCGCTACACCTTC CASTSWGGPMRYTF
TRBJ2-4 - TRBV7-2 TGTGCCAGCAGCTGGGGACAACCCAAAAACATTCAGTACTTC CASSWGQPKNIQYF
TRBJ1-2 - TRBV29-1 TGCAGCGTTGAAGGCGGGAATGGAGGCTACACCTTC CSVEGGNGGYTF
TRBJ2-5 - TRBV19 TGTGCCAGTAGTAAGTGGCCTGATCCGGAGACCCAGTACTTC CASSKWPDPETQYF
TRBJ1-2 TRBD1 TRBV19 TGTGCCAGTAGTCTAAGTGGACAGGTGTATGGCTACACCTTC CASSLSGQVYGYTF
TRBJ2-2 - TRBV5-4 TGTGCCAGCAGCTTCGAACAGGGAAGTGGTACCGGGGAGCTGTTTTTT CASSFEQGSGTGELFF
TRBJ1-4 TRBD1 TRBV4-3 TGCGCCAGCAGCCCGAGGGAAAAGGGGGCCTATGAAAAACTGTTTTTT CASSPREKGAYEKLFF
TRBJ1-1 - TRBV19 TGTGCCAGTATCCCTGGGGGGGGTGGTTCTCCTACCGCTTTCTTT CASIPGGGGSPTAFF
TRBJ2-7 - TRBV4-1 TGCGCCAGCAGCCAAGACCCGGATGGAGCGACCTACGAGCAGTACTTC CASSQDPDGATYEQYF
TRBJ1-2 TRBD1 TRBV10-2 TGCGCCAGCAGGGGGACAGGTTCCTTCGGCTACACCTTC CASRGTGSFGYTF
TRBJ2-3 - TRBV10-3 TGTGCCACCAAGAACAGGATGGGCCCCACAGATACGCAGTATTTT CATKNRMGPTDTQYF
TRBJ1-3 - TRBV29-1 TGCAGCGTTCTCAAACAGGGTATTGGAAACACCATATATTTT CSVLKQGIGNTIYF
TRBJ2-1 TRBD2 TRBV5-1 TGCGCCAGCAGCATATCCCCTAGCGGGAAAAGCTCCTACAATGAGCAGTTCTTC CASSISPSGKSSYNEQFF
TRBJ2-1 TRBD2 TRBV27 TGTGCCAGCAGTCCGCCTACCCGGACTAGCGGGGGCTACAATGAGCAGTTCTTC CASSPPTRTSGGYNEQFF
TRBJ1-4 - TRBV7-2 TGTGCCAGCAGCCCCCAGCGAGGGGAAAAACTGTTTTTT CASSPQRGEKLFF
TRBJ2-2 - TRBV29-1 TGCAGCGTTGGCGTAGCGGAACTCACCGGGGAGCTGTTTTTT CSVGVAELTGELFF
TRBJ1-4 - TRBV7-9 TGTGCCAGCAGCTTGGGATTGAACAGGGCAGCAACTAATGAAAAACTGTTTTTT CASSLGLNRAATNEKLFF
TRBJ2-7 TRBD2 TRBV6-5 TGTGCCAGCAGTTACTCAAGCGGGAGCTCCTACGAGCAGTACTTC CASSYSSGSSYEQYF
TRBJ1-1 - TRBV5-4 TGTGCCAGCAGCTTGGAACAGGGCACTGAAGCTTTCTTT CASSLEQGTEAFF
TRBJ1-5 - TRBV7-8 TGTGCCAGCAGTGTCGGGACAAAGGCGTTGCCCCAGCATTTT CASSVGTKALPQHF
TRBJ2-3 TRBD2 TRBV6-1 TGTGCCAGCAGTGTCTCGTGGGGTAGCGGGAGCACAGATACGCAGTATTTT CASSVSWGSGSTDTQYF
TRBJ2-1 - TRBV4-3 TGCGCCAGCAGCCAAGGGAGGTTGGGCAATGAGCAGTTCTTC CASSQGRLGNEQFF
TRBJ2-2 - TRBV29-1 TGCAGCGTTGGCCAGGCGGCAGGGCGAGGCGGGGAGCTGTTTTTT CSVGQAAGRGGELFF
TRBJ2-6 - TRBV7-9 TGTGCCAGCAGCCAATCTGGGGCCAACGTCCTGACTTTC CASSQSGANVLTF
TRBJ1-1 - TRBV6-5 TGTGCCAGCAGTGAAATGGGGGGAATCACTGAAGCTTTCTTT CASSEMGGITEAFF
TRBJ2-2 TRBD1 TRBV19 TGTGCCAGTAGTAGACAGGGGCCCACCGGGGAGCTGTTTTTT CASSRQGPTGELFF
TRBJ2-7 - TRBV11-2 TGTGCCAGCAGCTCGGACAGGAAAAGCGGGAGTCGGTACGAGCAGTACTTC CASSSDRKSGSRYEQYF
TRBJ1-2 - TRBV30 TGTGCCTGGAGTGTACGGAGGGGCTATGGCTACACCTTC CAWSVRRGYGYTF
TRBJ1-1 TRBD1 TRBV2 TGTGCCAGCAACCAAGGGGGCATCTTGAACACTGAAGCTTTCTTT CASNQGGILNTEAFF
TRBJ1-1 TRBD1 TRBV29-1 TGCAGCGTTGCTATCGCAGGGGGAACTGAAGCTTTCTTT CSVAIAGGTEAFF
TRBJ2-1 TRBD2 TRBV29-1 TGCAGCGTTGGGGGAAAGGGACTATCGTTCAATGAGCAGTTCTTC CSVGGKGLSFNEQFF
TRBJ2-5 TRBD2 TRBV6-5 TGTGCCAGCAGGAATAGCGGGAGGGCCTCCGAGACCCAGTACTTC CASRNSGRASETQYF
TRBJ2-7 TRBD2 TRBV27 TGTGCCAGCAGTTCACTAGCGGGAGCCCCCCCCGAGCAGTACTTC CASSSLAGAPPEQYF
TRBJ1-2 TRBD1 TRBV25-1 TGTGCCAGCAGTGAAAGGGACAGGGGAGGCTACACCTTC CASSERDRGGYTF
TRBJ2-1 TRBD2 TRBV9 TGTGCCAGCAGCGTAGAAGCGGGGACCCTATACAATGAGCAGTTCTTC CASSVEAGTLYNEQFF
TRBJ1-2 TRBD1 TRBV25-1 TGTGCCAGCAGTGACCCGACAGGGTTTGGGGGCTACACCTTC CASSDPTGFGGYTF
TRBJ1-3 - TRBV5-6 TGTGCCAGCAGCTTGGTCTGGGACTCCTCTGGAAACACCATATATTTT CASSLVWDSSGNTIYF
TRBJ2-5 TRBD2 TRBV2 TGTGCCAGCAGTGATTTAGCGGGAGAGGTGGCCCAGTACTTC CASSDLAGEVAQYF
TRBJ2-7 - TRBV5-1 TGCGCCAGCAGCGTCGCCGGGACTCCTGGCTCCTACGAGCAGTACTTC CASSVAGTPGSYEQYF
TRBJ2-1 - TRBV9 TGTGCCAGCAGCGTACTGTCCTACAATGAGCAGTTCTTC CASSVLSYNEQFF
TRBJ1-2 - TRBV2 TGTGCCAGCACCGTCAGGACAGAGAACTATGGCTACACCTTC CASTVRTENYGYTF
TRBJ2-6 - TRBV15 TGTGCCACCAGCAGAGGACAGGAAGGATTCTCTGGGGCCAACGTCCTGACTTTC CATSRGQEGFSGANVLTF
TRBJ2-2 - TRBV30 TGTGCCTGGAAAGGGGCGCAGGAGCTGTTTTTT CAWKGAQELFF
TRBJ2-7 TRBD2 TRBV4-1 TGCGCCAGCAGCAGTATAGCGGGAAAAATCTACCACGAGCAGTACTTC CASSSIAGKIYHEQYF